The T cell receptor beta chain under discussion was sequenced for a study of blood T cells in healthy people across ages. Unmatched junction bases numbered 3, after V lost 7 bases and J lost 6 bases. This CDR3 spans 13 amino acids. For the second PCR, which ran for about 7 to 11 cycles, a sample-barcoded 5' primer and a J-beta primer mix were used. From the 5' RACE reads, TCRdb called clonotypes with MiXCR, one entry per CDR3 protein. The sample consists of approximately 1,000,000 distinct CDR3 sequences, 35% to 40% of them appearing once. Sequenced input: blood. The genes are TRBV12-3 or TRBV12-4 and TRBJ1-4, with TRBD1 matching 9 bases. The TCR was taken from a man aged 18-30 years in good health. The CDR3 loop reads CASTGTGHEKLFF. The CDR3 bases are TGTGCCAGCACCGGGACAGGGCATGAAAAACTGTTTTTT.